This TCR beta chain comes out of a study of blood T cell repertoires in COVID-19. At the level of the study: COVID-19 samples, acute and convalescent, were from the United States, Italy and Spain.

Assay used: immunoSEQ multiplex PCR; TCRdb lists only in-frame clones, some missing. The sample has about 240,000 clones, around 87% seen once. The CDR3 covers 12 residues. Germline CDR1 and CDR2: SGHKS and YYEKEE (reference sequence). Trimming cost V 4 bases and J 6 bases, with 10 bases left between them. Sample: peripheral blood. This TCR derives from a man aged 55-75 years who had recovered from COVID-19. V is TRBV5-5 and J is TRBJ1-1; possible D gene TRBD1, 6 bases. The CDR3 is CASSLQGAEAFF. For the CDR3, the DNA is TGTGCCAGCAGCCTACAGGGAGCTGAAGCTTTCTTT.